These 24 T cell receptor beta chains originate from one sample sequenced in a study of T-cell reconstitution after alpha-beta-depleted transplantation in children. Researchers prepared the TCRbeta library using unique molecular identifiers, the study reports. TCRdb reprocessed the PCR reads with MiXCR, giving one entry per CDR3 protein. The table shows about 230,000 distinct CDR3 sequences, with 9.7% occurring only once. The sample here was PBMCs from the stem cell graft donor, taken from the stem cell graft. These receptors were taken from a human donor who donated a stem cell graft to a child with SCID.

This clonotype was picked up many times. V is TRBV28 and J is TRBJ2-1; 10 bases are shared with TRBD1. This CDR3 has 15 amino acids. Trimming took 4 bases from V and 6 from J; bases not matched to a gene: 6. CDR1 is MDHEN, CDR2 SYDVKM, per germline. The DNA of the CDR3 is TGTGCCAGCAGTTCCGGGGGACAGGGGCGCAATGAGCAGTTCTTC. Translating gives CASSSGGQGRNEQFF.

This sequence joins TRBV5-1 and TRBJ1-4, with 8 bases that match TRBD1. V lost 4 bases to trimming and J lost 0 bases; unmatched junction nucleotides: 11. This CDR3 comprises 18 residues. Germline V lookup: CDR1 SGHRS, CDR2 YFSETQ. The CDR3 DNA reads as TGCGCCAGCAGCCCCTCGGGACAGGCGGTTGCAACTAATGAAAAACTGTTTTTT. It translates to CASSPSGQAVATNEKLFF.

This clonotype was counted a single time. A much larger clone lies one base from this, so it may be a read error. This rearrangement joins TRBV5-4 to TRBJ2-4; 7 nucleotides match TRBD1. The CDR3 contains 12 residues. Germline-derived CDR1 and CDR2 are SGHNT and YYREEE (reference sequence). The CDR3 DNA follows: TGTGCCAGCAGCTTGGAGGGGGCCATTCAGTGCTTC. Encoded protein: CASSLEGAIQCF.

V usage is TRBV11-2 and J usage is TRBJ2-1; D possibly corresponds to TRBD1 (5 bases). Germline CDR1 reads SGHAT; CDR2 reads FQNNGV. V was trimmed by 4 bases and J by 6 bases, leaving 13 bases between them. The CDR3 length is 14 residues. The CDR3 sequence: CASSYPLRGNEQFF. The CDR3 nucleotides read TGTGCCAGCAGCTATCCCCTTAGGGGCAATGAGCAGTTCTTC.

The sample holds many counts of this clonotype. V usage is TRBV12-3 or TRBV12-4 and J usage is TRBJ1-5; D ambiguous. The CDR3 is 13 residues long. Trimming took 5 bases from V and 3 from J, leaving 8 bases between them. Here the CDR3 reads CASSAGSNQPQHF. The CDR3 bases are TGTGCCAGCAGTGCCGGTTCCAATCAGCCCCAGCATTTT.

This clonotype was detected ten times or more. The V gene is TRBV5-1, the J gene TRBJ1-4; D is uncertain. Germline CDR1 and CDR2: SGHRS and YFSETQ. The V end lost 4 bases, the J end lost 5 bases, and 12 bases lay between the germline ends. The CDR3 is made up of 14 amino acids. CDR3 residues: CASSVGTANEKLFF. The CDR3 nucleotides read TGCGCCAGCAGCGTGGGAACAGCAAATGAAAAACTGTTTTTT.

This clonotype was recorded at least ten times. CDR3 protein: CASSPPGGYEQYF. The CDR3 nucleotides are TGTGCCAGCTCACCCCCCGGCGGCTACGAGCAGTACTTC. The chain couples TRBV18 to TRBJ2-7; D gene uncertain. Germline CDR1 and CDR2: KGHSH and LQKENI. The CDR3 length is 13 residues. Trimming removed 3 bases at V and 3 bases at J, with 9 bases between.

The chain links TRBV5-1 to TRBJ1-3; D uncertain. Germline V gene data show CDR1 as SGHRS and CDR2 as YFSETQ. Trimming shortened V by 0 bases and J by 0 bases, and 7 bases separated the two germline ends. CDR3 length: 15 residues. This CDR3 is CASSLDTTSGNTIYF. DNA of the CDR3: TGCGCCAGCAGCTTGGACACCACCTCTGGAAACACCATATATTTT.

This clonotype has a handful of counts. The chain carries TRBV12-3 or TRBV12-4 and TRBJ2-3; D may be TRBD1 (7 bases). With 4 bases removed from V and 2 bases from J, the gap between germline ends came to 13 bases. CDR3 size: 15 residues. The CDR3 coding sequence is TGTGCCAGCAGTTCCTTCAGGGGGGACACAGATACGCAGTATTTT. This codes for CASSSFRGDTDTQYF.

The chain has TRBV24-1 and TRBJ1-5; possible D gene TRBD1, 6 bases. Germline assignment: CDR1 KGHDR and CDR2 SFDVKD. V lost 8 bases and J lost 5, with 15 bases in between. The CDR3 has 14 residues. The CDR3 reads CATIQGGKDQPQHF. The CDR3 nucleotides read TGTGCCACCATCCAAGGGGGGAAGGATCAGCCCCAGCATTTT.

This clonotype was counted at least ten times. The gene calls are TRBV6-2 or TRBV6-3 and TRBJ2-5; D might be TRBD1 or TRBD2, each matching 5 bases. Germline V gene lookup returns CDR1 MNHEY and CDR2 SVGEGT. CDR3 length equals 17 residues. V was clipped by 2 bases and J by 0 bases, with 16 bases between them. CDR3 DNA sequence: TGTGCCAGCAGTTACAGAGGTCTGAGGGGAAACCAAGAGACCCAGTACTTC. Residues: CASSYRGLRGNQETQYF.

This clonotype showed up many times. The CDR3 DNA reads as TGTGCCAGCAGCTTAAATGGGTATAATTCACCCCTCCACTTT. Amino acid sequence: CASSLNGYNSPLHF. The V and J genes are TRBV7-3 and TRBJ1-6; D gene unclear. This CDR3 spans 14 amino acids. Germline CDR1 and CDR2: SGHTA and FQGTGA. Trimming removed 1 base from V and 4 bases from J, with 5 bases in between.

Points on this clonotype: Possible read error: a much larger clone is one base away. V and J are TRBV7-3 and TRBJ2-2; TRBD1 matches at 8 bases. Per germline, CDR1 SGHTA and CDR2 FQGTGA. V shed 3 bases and J 3 bases; nucleotides not matched to a gene: 3. CDR3 length equals 15 residues. CDR3 sequence reads: CASSLGQAHTGELFF. The DNA of the CDR3 is TGTGCCAGCAGCTTGGGACAGGCGCACACCGGGGAGCTGTTTTTT.

This clonotype was seen repeatedly, ten times or more. Germline is not matched at one junction end, which may reflect a read error. The CDR3 DNA is TGTGCCATCAGCTCAGGGTCGGGCGGACCGCCTCACTTC. It translates to CAISSGSGGPPHF. This chain links TRBV10-3 with TRBJ1-2; tentative D call: TRBD1 (5 bases). The CDR3 has 13 amino acids. From germline, CDR1 is ENHRY and CDR2 SYGVKD.

The sample holds many counts of this clonotype. The rearrangement uses TRBV3-1 and TRBJ2-1; D is unresolved. Looked up from germline, CDR1 is LGHDT and CDR2 is YNNKEL (reference sequence). CDR3 length: 14 amino acids. Trimming shortened V by 0 bases and J by 7 bases, and 10 bases separated the two germline ends. The CDR3 region has the DNA TGTGCCAGCAGCCAAGATATGGCGGATAATGAGCAGTTCTTC. This sequence encodes CASSQDMADNEQFF.

The chain joins TRBV4-1 to TRBJ1-1; tentatively, D is TRBD1 (6 bases). The CDR3 is made up of 14 amino acids. With 4 bases removed from V and 5 bases from J, the gap between germline ends came to 14 bases. The germline V gene has CDR1 MGHRA and CDR2 YSYEKL. In nucleotides, the CDR3 is TGCGCCAGCAGCCGAGGGGGGAGGGGGACTGAAGCTTTCTTT. Protein sequence: CASSRGGRGTEAFF.

This clonotype has at least ten counts. The genes are TRBV7-2 and TRBJ2-2, with 9 bases fitting TRBD1. This CDR3 has 15 residues. Trimming at V came to 3 bases and at J to 4 bases, leaving 3 bases not matched to a gene. CDR1 and CDR2 (germline): SGHTA, FQGNSA. The CDR3 region is CASSFDRGFTGELFF. The CDR3 DNA reads as TGTGCCAGCAGCTTTGACAGGGGGTTCACCGGGGAGCTGTTTTTT.

This clonotype was seen at least ten times. The chain joins TRBV5-1 to TRBJ1-1, with D uncertain. V lost 3 bases to trimming and J lost 1 base, with 13 bases between them. CDR1 is SGHRS and CDR2 is YFSETQ in the germline V gene. CDR3 length: 15 residues. The CDR3 is CASSSYGNSNTEAFF. CDR3 DNA sequence: TGCGCCAGCAGCTCGTACGGGAACTCGAACACTGAAGCTTTCTTT.

This rearrangement joins TRBV11-2 to TRBJ1-4; TRBD1 aligns across 9 bases. This CDR3 has 17 amino acids. CDR1 and CDR2 (germline): SGHAT, FQNNGV. V lost 5 bases to trimming and J lost 11 bases; unmatched junction nucleotides: 18. The CDR3: CASSTNHGGQGFEKLFF. The CDR3 DNA reads TGTGCCAGCAGCACCAACCACGGAGGACAGGGGTTTGAGAAACTGTTTTTT.

Ten or more counts support this clonotype. The rearrangement joins TRBV29-1 to TRBJ2-5, with 9 bases lining up with TRBD1. This CDR3 comprises 12 residues. The J segment lost 13 bases and the V segment lost 0 bases, leaving 6 bases of the junction unmatched. CDR1 and CDR2 (germline): SQVTM, ANQGSEA. The CDR3 bases are TGCAGCGTTGAAGAAACAGGGGGCGCCTCGTACTTC. It is translated as CSVEETGGASYF.

This clonotype was counted ten times or more. V usage is TRBV5-4 and J usage is TRBJ2-5; D remains ambiguous. The CDR3 spans 14 residues. V dropped 4 bases and J dropped 1 base, with 11 bases sitting between them. The germline gives CDR1 SGHNT, CDR2 YYREEE (reference sequence). The CDR3 loop is CASSLGASQETQYF. DNA of the CDR3: TGTGCCAGCAGCCTGGGCGCCAGCCAAGAGACCCAGTACTTC.

As regards this clonotype: A read error is possible here, since a much larger clone lies one base away. The chain couples TRBV5-1 to TRBJ2-5, with D perhaps being TRBD1 or TRBD2 (5 bases each). The CDR3 runs 15 residues. The germline V gene has CDR1 SGHRS and CDR2 YFSETQ. CDR3 sequence (DNA): TGCGCCAGAAGCTTAGGGGACCCTTCCATAAAGACCCAGTACTTC. Translating gives CARSLGDPSIKTQYF. Together with reference TRBV5-1 and TRBJ2-5, the CDR3 gives the full variable domain: KAGVTQTPRYLIKTRGQQVTLSCSPISGHRSVSWYQQTPGQGLQFLFEYFSETQRNKGNFPGRFSGRQFSNSRSEMNVSTLELGDSALYLCARSLGDPSIKTQYFGPGTRLLVL.

The chain is built from TRBV29-1 and TRBJ1-1, with a tentative D call TRBD1 (6 bases). Germline-derived CDR1 and CDR2 are SQVTM and ANQGSEA. The CDR3 totals 13 residues. Trimming cost V 7 bases and J 1 base, with 13 bases left between them. The CDR3 protein is CSAQGQPNTEAFF. The CDR3 DNA is TGCAGCGCCCAAGGACAGCCGAACACTGAAGCTTTCTTT.

There are a few counts of this clonotype. CDR3 bases: TGTGCCAGCTCCTCGGGCGACGGTTCCTCTGGGGCCAACGTCCTGACTTTC. Protein product: CASSSGDGSSGANVLTF. This chain links TRBV3-1 with TRBJ2-6; D is uncertain. The length of the CDR3 is 17 residues. Germline V gene data show CDR1 as LGHDT and CDR2 as YNNKEL (reference sequence). V was clipped by 8 bases and J by 0 bases, with 17 bases between them.